A single sample gave rise to the 7 T cell receptor beta chains below, sequenced in a study of response to subunit inactivated influenza vaccine. From the RT-PCR reads, TCRdb called clonotypes with MiXCR, one entry per CDR3 protein. The table includes more than 700,000 distinct CDR3 sequences, around 21% detected once. Sequencing was performed on PBMCs from blood, taken 4 to 6 days after vaccination. The receptor set was obtained from a man aged 50 or older who received an inactivated influenza vaccine.

This chain links TRBV20-1 with TRBJ2-7; D may match TRBD1 or TRBD2 (5 bases each). Germline CDR1 reads DFQATT; CDR2 reads SNEGSKA (reference sequence). V was pared by 3 bases and J by 3 bases, with 15 bases between. CDR3 length: 14 amino acids. The CDR3 bases are TGCAGTGCTAGCCGTCCGGGGCGCCACTACGAGCAGTACTTC. Its protein product is CSASRPGRHYEQYF.

The table lists this clonotype with a few counts. This chain links TRBV6-1 with TRBJ2-7; the D is unclear. The CDR3 spans 13 residues. Trimming took off 5 bases at V and 3 bases at J, with 11 bases between the two ends. Germline lookup yields CDR1 MNHNS and CDR2 SASEGT. CDR3 nucleotide sequence: TGTGCCAGCAGTCTTATCGACGGCTACGAGCAGTACTTC. Protein: CASSLIDGYEQYF.

The genes are TRBV6-1 and TRBJ2-7; tentative D call: TRBD1 (6 bases). CDR3 length equals 15 residues. Trimming stripped 4 bases from V and 0 bases from J, with 13 bases between. Germline V CDR1 and CDR2: MNHNS, SASEGT. The CDR3, as DNA: TGTGCCAGCAGTGGCAAAACAGGGAGCTCCTACGAGCAGTACTTC. Its translation is CASSGKTGSSYEQYF.

The rearrangement joins TRBV20-1 to TRBJ1-5; D is unclear. Trimming removed 3 bases at V and 6 bases at J, with 18 bases between. The CDR3 consists of 15 residues. Germline V gene sequence: CDR1 DFQATT, CDR2 SNEGSKA (reference sequence). The CDR3 nucleotides are TGCAGTGCTAGCCCTCGGGCACTCTACTTTCAGCCCCAGCATTTT. Its translation: CSASPRALYFQPQHF.

The chain combines TRBV5-5 with TRBJ1-4; a weak D match, TRBD1 (6 bases). V gave up 4 bases and J gave up 10 bases, with 14 bases separating them. Germline CDR1 reads SGHKS; CDR2 reads YYEKEE (reference sequence). The CDR3 has 13 residues. The CDR3 DNA reads TGTGCCAGCAGCCTCGGTCAAGGGGGAAAACTGTTTTTT. Translated, it gives CASSLGQGGKLFF.

J is TRBJ2-3 and V is TRBV7-6; D unresolved. This CDR3 is built from 13 residues. The germline V gene has CDR1 SGHVS and CDR2 FNYEAQ. The V and J ends lost 5 bases and 4 bases respectively, with 10 bases between them. The CDR3 sequence is CASSAREADTQYF. The CDR3 nucleotides read TGTGCCAGCAGCGCCCGAGAGGCAGATACGCAGTATTTT.

The table lists this clonotype with a few counts. V gene TRBV2 combines with J gene TRBJ1-5; D may be TRBD1 (5 bases). The CDR3 is 16 residues long. Germline-derived CDR1 and CDR2 are SNHLY and FYNNEI. Trimming took 1 base from V and 0 from J, leaving 10 bases between them. The CDR3 bases are TGTGCCAGCAGTGAAGAGAGGGGCTATAGCAATCAGCCCCAGCATTTT. Translating it yields CASSEERGYSNQPQHF.